Presented here are 32 T cell receptor beta chains from one specimen sequenced in a study of regulatory T cells in long-lasting Graves disease. To make TCR beta libraries, researchers used iRepertoire HTBI primers and Arm-PCR of CDR3 regions. Each CDR3 protein gets one entry after TCRdb re-called the multiplex PCR reads with MiXCR. The sample has 300,000 to 350,000 distinct CDR3 sequences; roughly a fifth are singletons. The time point here: persistent/refractory GD, antithyroid drugs over 5 years with positive TRAb. The authors made the TCR library using RNA they extracted from PBMCs. This material consisted of peripheral blood mononuclear cells (PBMCs), taken when the disease was refractory, from a patient treated with antithyroid drugs. These receptors all stem from a female donor with Graves disease.

This clonotype was detected ten times or more. The chain uses TRBV3-1 and TRBJ1-1; a weak D match, TRBD1 (5 bases). In germline, CDR1 is LGHDT, CDR2 YNNKEL (reference sequence). Deletions cut 4 bases from V and 0 bases from J, with 9 bases between. The CDR3 is 14 amino acids. The CDR3 DNA is TGTGCCAGCAGCCGCGGACAACTGAACACTGAAGCTTTCTTT. As protein: CASSRGQLNTEAFF.

As to this clonotype: It may be a read error: a sequence one base away is much more abundant. J is TRBJ2-2 and V is TRBV2; D is perhaps TRBD2 (5 bases). Germline V gene lookup returns CDR1 SNHLY and CDR2 FYNNEI. The CDR3 runs to 16 residues. CDR3: CASRVKLSSGTGVLFF. CDR3 bases: TGTGCCAGCAGGGTCAAGTTGAGCTCGGGCACCGGGGTGCTGTTTTTT. Based on the CDR3 plus reference TRBV2 and TRBJ2-2, the full variable domain is EPEVTQTPSHQVTQMGQEVILRCVPISNHLYFYWYRQILGQKVEFLVSFYNNEISEKSEIFDDQFSVERPDGSNFTLKIRSTKLEDSAMYFCASRVKLSSGTGVLFFGEGSRLTVL.

The chain has TRBV20-1 and TRBJ1-5, with a tentative D call TRBD1 (5 bases). CDR1 DFQATT and CDR2 SNEGSKA come from the germline V gene (reference sequence). The CDR3 is made up of 13 amino acids. The V gene lost 2 bases and the J gene lost 7 bases, with 12 bases spanning the gap. The CDR3 DNA sequence: TGCAGTGCTAGACTGGGGGATGGCCAGCCCCAGCATTTT. Translating it yields CSARLGDGQPQHF.

This clonotype was counted many times. V is TRBV20-1 and J is TRBJ2-7; D not certain. CDR1 is DFQATT and CDR2 is SNEGSKA in the germline V gene (reference sequence). The CDR3 runs 13 residues. The germline V and J ends were trimmed by 3 bases and 2 bases, with 11 bases remaining between them. The CDR3 region is CSASLSATYEQYF. For the CDR3, the DNA is TGCAGTGCTAGTTTGTCGGCCACCTACGAGCAGTACTTC.

This clonotype was detected a few times. V and J are TRBV25-1 and TRBJ1-6; weak D call: TRBD1 (5 bases). Trimming stripped 7 bases from V and 9 bases from J, with 13 bases between. Germline values: CDR1 MGHDK, CDR2 SYGVNS. The CDR3 loop spans 13 amino acids. The DNA for the CDR3 is TGTGCCAGCAATTTCATGGGGGGTTCACCCCTCCACTTT. Encoded protein: CASNFMGGSPLHF.

The chain couples TRBV7-3 to TRBJ2-1; D is unclear. Germline V gene data show CDR1 as SGHTA and CDR2 as FQGTGA. The V end lost 2 bases, the J end lost 0 bases, and 11 bases lay between the germline ends. The CDR3 runs 16 residues. In nucleotides, the CDR3 is TGTGCCAGCAGCTTATTACCACAGAGCTCCTACAATGAGCAGTTCTTC. Translated, it gives CASSLLPQSSYNEQFF.

The chain carries TRBV30 and TRBJ1-3, with D possibly TRBD1 on 5 matching bases. The CDR3 sequence is 14 residues long. The V and J ends lost 3 bases and 4 bases respectively, with 13 bases between them. The germline CDR1 and CDR2 sequences are GTSNPN and SVGIG (reference sequence). The CDR3 nucleotides read TGTGCCTGGAGGGTAGGGACGAGAGGAAACACCATATATTTT. Protein: CAWRVGTRGNTIYF.

This clonotype was detected many times. The rearrangement links TRBV5-1 to TRBJ1-5, with D hard to call. Germline CDR1 SGHRS, CDR2 YFSETQ. Trimming left V 2 bases short and J 7 bases short, with 16 bases between. The CDR3 sequence is 15 residues long. The CDR3 loop is CASSLGPQVEQPQHF. The CDR3 DNA follows: TGCGCCAGCAGCTTAGGTCCACAAGTGGAGCAGCCCCAGCATTTT.

J is TRBJ1-2 and V is TRBV7-3; 10 nucleotides align to TRBD1. Germline V gene sequence: CDR1 SGHTA, CDR2 FQGTGA. With V trimmed by 7 bases and J by 8 bases, 4 bases remained unmatched. CDR3 size: 12 residues. In DNA form, the CDR3 reads TGTGCCAGCAACTTGGGACAGGGGGGCTACACCTTC. Translating gives CASNLGQGGYTF. The full variable domain, in which reference TRBV7-3 and TRBJ1-2 provide the parts outside the CDR3, is GAGVSQTPSNKVTEKGKYVELRCDPISGHTALYWYRQSLGQGPEFLIYFQGTGAADDSGLPNDRFFAVRPEGSVSTLKIQRTERGDSAVYLCASNLGQGGYTFGSGTRLTVV.

The DNA for the CDR3 is TGCAGCGTTGAAGTAGGGAGAGGGACCACTGAAGCTTTCTTT. It translates to CSVEVGRGTTEAFF. The chain uses TRBV29-1 and TRBJ1-1, with a possible D match to TRBD1 (5 bases). Germline values: CDR1 SQVTM, CDR2 ANQGSEA. The CDR3 loop spans 14 amino acids. The V end was cut by 1 base, the J end by 4 bases, with 13 bases between.

Notes on this clonotype: A single base separates this from a much larger clone, so it may be a read error. The conserved phenylalanine or tryptophan normally closing the CDR3 is absent here, so this likely arose from a read error. This chain links TRBV28 with TRBJ1-1; possible D gene TRBD1, 6 bases. The germline V gene encodes CDR1 MDHEN and CDR2 SYDVKM. This CDR3 is 12 amino acids long. V was shortened by 3 bases and J by 7 bases, with 9 bases between the two germline ends. CDR3 in DNA: TGTGCCAGCAGTTTTCTAGGGGGTGAAGCTTTCTGT. Protein sequence: CASSFLGGEAFC.

This clonotype was seen many times. V gene TRBV12-3 or TRBV12-4 combines with J gene TRBJ2-5; 7 nucleotides line up with TRBD2. The CDR3 totals 14 residues. V lost 6 bases and J lost 5; bases outside the gene matches: 9. The DNA of the CDR3 is TGTGCCAGCAGCTTTAGGGAGGGCTCGGAGACCCAGTACTTC. Translated: CASSFREGSETQYF.

There are many counts of this clonotype. The chain uses TRBV30 and TRBJ1-4; D unresolved. This CDR3 has 15 amino acids. V was pared by 3 bases and J by 5 bases, with 16 bases between. Germline CDR1 reads GTSNPN; CDR2 reads SVGIG (reference sequence). CDR3 loop: CAWRPIGRLNEKLFF. CDR3 nucleotide sequence: TGTGCCTGGAGGCCCATTGGCCGGCTAAATGAAAAACTGTTTTTT.

This clonotype was seen repeatedly, ten times or more. The V and J genes are TRBV12-3 or TRBV12-4 and TRBJ1-4; a weak D match, TRBD1 (6 bases). The CDR3 runs 13 residues. Trimming removed 4 bases at V and 8 bases at J, with 11 bases between. The CDR3 protein is CASSWSQGEKLFF. In DNA form, the CDR3 reads TGTGCCAGCAGTTGGAGCCAGGGGGAAAAACTGTTTTTT.

This clonotype was counted at least ten times. V is TRBV7-2 and J is TRBJ1-5; 7 bases are a match to TRBD1. The germline V gene has CDR1 SGHTA and CDR2 FQGNSA. CDR3 length: 14 residues. The V segment lost 2 bases and the J segment 2 bases; nucleotides outside the gene matches: 0. This CDR3 is CASSLTGGNQPQHF. For the CDR3, the DNA is TGTGCCAGCAGCTTAACAGGGGGCAATCAGCCCCAGCATTTT.

This clonotype has ten or more counts. The chain uses TRBV3-1 and TRBJ1-6, with a weak D call TRBD1 (5 bases). This CDR3 contains 15 residues. Trimming removed 2 bases at V and 7 bases at J, with 12 bases between. Germline CDR1 reads LGHDT; CDR2 reads YNNKEL (reference sequence). Here the CDR3 DNA reads TGTGCCAGCAGCCAACGGACACCGAGAAATTCACCCCTCCACTTT. Its translation is CASSQRTPRNSPLHF.

As concerns this clonotype: Its ends do not fully match the called genes, so a read error is possible. The chain uses TRBV3-1 and TRBJ2-4; 10 bases agree with TRBD2. Germline-derived CDR1 and CDR2 are LGHDT and YNNKEL (reference sequence). The CDR3 spans 19 residues. CDR3: CASSPSLLAGEGAKNIQYF. CDR3 sequence (DNA): TGTGCCAGCAGCCCCAGCCTCCTAGCGGGAGAAGGAGCCAAAAACATTCAATACTTC.

This clonotype was observed a few times. The J gene is TRBJ2-5, the V gene TRBV11-2; weak D call: TRBD2 (5 bases). The DNA end favors TRBJ2-1, so the J call may be wrong. Germline-derived CDR1 and CDR2 are SGHAT and FQNNGV. The CDR3 consists of 12 residues. The DNA for the CDR3 is TGTGCCAGTCATACCTGGAGGAATGAGCAGTTCTTC. Protein product: CASHTWRNEQFF.

Ten or more counts support this clonotype. The chain couples TRBV5-1 to TRBJ2-7; possibly TRBD2 for D (5 bases). Germline CDR1 is SGHRS and CDR2 is YFSETQ. This CDR3 region has 14 residues. V was cut by 1 base and J by 7 bases, with 15 bases left in between. CDR3 sequence: CASSLIASSGEQYF. CDR3 in DNA: TGCGCCAGCAGCTTGATAGCGTCCTCCGGAGAGCAGTACTTC.

This clonotype was observed many times. The V and J genes are TRBV29-1 and TRBJ1-2; D possibly corresponds to TRBD1 (5 bases). Deletions cut 5 bases from V and 2 bases from J, with 12 bases between. CDR3 size: 13 residues. Per germline, CDR1 SQVTM and CDR2 ANQGSEA. This CDR3 is CSVNSGTNYGYTF. The DNA of the CDR3 is TGCAGCGTTAACTCCGGGACGAACTATGGCTACACCTTC.

This clonotype was found a few times. The chain is built from TRBV7-2 and TRBJ2-1; no reliable D call. The CDR3 length is 14 residues. V was clipped by 3 bases and J by 1 base, with 7 bases between them. Germline values: CDR1 SGHTA, CDR2 FQGNSA. CDR3 loop: CASSLKQSYNEQFF. In DNA, the CDR3 is TGTGCCAGCAGCTTGAAGCAATCCTACAATGAGCAGTTCTTC.

This clonotype was picked up many times. CDR3 loop: CASSLGSWAASNEKLFF. The CDR3 DNA sequence: TGTGCCAGCAGCTTAGGAAGTTGGGCAGCCAGTAATGAAAAACTGTTTTTT. The V gene is TRBV11-3, the J gene TRBJ1-4; no clear D gene. CDR3 length: 17 amino acids. The germline V and J ends were trimmed by 1 base and 4 bases, with 16 bases remaining between them. From germline, CDR1 is SGHNT and CDR2 YENEEA.

This clonotype showed up many times. The V gene is TRBV20-1, the J gene TRBJ2-1, with 9 bases identical to TRBD2. J was trimmed by 1 base and V by 1 base; bases with no gene match: 8. The CDR3 is 17 amino acids. Germline assignment: CDR1 DFQATT and CDR2 SNEGSKA (reference sequence). For the CDR3, the DNA is TGCAGTGCTAGAGTGGGGGGGAGCGGGAGGTCCTACAATGAGCAGTTCTTC. Its protein is CSARVGGSGRSYNEQFF.

This clonotype was counted at least ten times. This chain connects TRBV7-3 to TRBJ2-5, with 13 bases matching TRBD2. The J segment lost 5 bases and the V segment lost 5 bases, leaving 5 bases of the junction unmatched. From germline, CDR1 is SGHTA and CDR2 FQGTGA. This CDR3 has 15 residues. The CDR3 reads CASSIGLAGVETQYF. CDR3 nucleotides: TGTGCCAGCAGCATCGGACTAGCGGGAGTTGAGACCCAGTACTTC.

There are many counts of this clonotype. The rearrangement joins TRBV11-3 to TRBJ1-5; 8 bases align to TRBD1. In germline, CDR1 is SGHNT, CDR2 YENEEA. The CDR3 extends over 15 amino acids. Trimming removed 5 bases from V and 1 base from J; junction bases left unmatched: 4. This CDR3 is CASSRGQGSNQPQHF. The CDR3 coding sequence is TGTGCCAGCAGCCGAGGACAGGGCAGCAATCAGCCCCAGCATTTT.

A few counts support this clonotype. V and J are TRBV4-2 and TRBJ1-1; TRBD1 might be the D (5 bases). The CDR3 sequence is 15 residues long. The germline V gene encodes CDR1 LGHNA and CDR2 YNFKEQ. The V and J ends lost 0 bases and 1 base respectively, with 9 bases between them. The CDR3 is CASSQDYGGNTEAFF. CDR3 sequence (DNA): TGTGCCAGCAGCCAAGACTATGGGGGGAACACTGAAGCTTTCTTT.

This clonotype was picked up a small number of times. J is TRBJ2-2 and V is TRBV6-2 or TRBV6-3; 8 bases agree with TRBD1. Germline CDR1 reads MNHEY; CDR2 reads SVGEGT. This CDR3 has 15 residues. V trimming: 2 bases; J trimming: 5 bases; junction bases outside the gene matches: 4. DNA of the CDR3: TGTGCCAGCAGTTACCAGGGGGCCGGGACCGGGGAGCTGTTTTTT. Its translation: CASSYQGAGTGELFF.

At least ten counts were recorded for this clonotype. This sequence joins TRBV11-3 and TRBJ2-4, with D unresolved. The CDR3 runs 14 residues. Looked up from germline, CDR1 is SGHNT and CDR2 is YENEEA. V shed 1 base and J shed 4 bases, with 8 bases lying between them. In DNA form, the CDR3 reads TGTGCCAGCAGCTTAGGTTGGGGAAAAAACATTCAGTACTTC. It is translated as CASSLGWGKNIQYF.

This chain connects TRBV4-3 to TRBJ1-4; D not certain. V lost 4 bases and J lost 0, with 12 bases in between. Germline-derived CDR1 and CDR2 are LGHNA and YSLEER. This CDR3 spans 16 amino acids. CDR3 DNA: TGCGCCAGCAGCCCCCTCGGCGGTACAACTAATGAAAAACTGTTTTTT. Translated, it gives CASSPLGGTTNEKLFF.

There are many counts of this clonotype. The CDR3 region has the DNA TGTGCCAGCAGGCCCGGGACAGGGGGACAGCCCCAGCATTTT. This codes for CASRPGTGGQPQHF. The V call is TRBV6-1, the J call TRBJ1-5; 11 bases line up with TRBD1. The CDR3 sequence is 14 residues long. Trimming removed 6 bases from V and 7 bases from J; junction bases left unmatched: 5. Germline CDR1 is MNHNS and CDR2 is SASEGT.

This clonotype appeared a few times. The chain is built from TRBV12-3 or TRBV12-4 and TRBJ1-3; 7 bases fit TRBD1. V was clipped by 1 base and J by 4 bases; unmatched bases: 13. The CDR3 is 18 residues long. DNA for the CDR3: TGTGCCAGCAGTTTAGGACAGGGTAGAACCAGTATCGGAAACACCATATATTTT. This translates into CASSLGQGRTSIGNTIYF.

This clonotype was seen repeatedly, ten times or more. The rearrangement uses TRBV24-1 and TRBJ1-5; D unclear. V was pared by 0 bases and J by 9 bases, with 11 bases between. Per the germline V gene, CDR1 is KGHDR and CDR2 is SFDVKD. The CDR3 covers 14 residues. The CDR3 DNA reads as TGTGCCACCAGTGATTTGACAGTGTTTGGGCCCCAGCATTTT. Protein: CATSDLTVFGPQHF.